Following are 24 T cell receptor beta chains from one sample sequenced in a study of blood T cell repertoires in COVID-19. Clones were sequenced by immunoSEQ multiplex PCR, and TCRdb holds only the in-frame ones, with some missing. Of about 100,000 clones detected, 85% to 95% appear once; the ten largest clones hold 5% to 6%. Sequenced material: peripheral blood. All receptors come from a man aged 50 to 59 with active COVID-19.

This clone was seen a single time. The CDR3 sequence is CASSLPQGQAFF. Written as DNA, the CDR3 is TGTGCCAGCAGCTTACCCCAGGGCCAAGCTTTCTTT. The genes are TRBV7-2 and TRBJ1-1; D possibly corresponds to TRBD1 (5 bases). In germline, CDR1 is SGHTA, CDR2 FQGNSA. The CDR3 runs 12 residues. The V end was cut by 2 bases, the J end by 9 bases, with 10 bases between.

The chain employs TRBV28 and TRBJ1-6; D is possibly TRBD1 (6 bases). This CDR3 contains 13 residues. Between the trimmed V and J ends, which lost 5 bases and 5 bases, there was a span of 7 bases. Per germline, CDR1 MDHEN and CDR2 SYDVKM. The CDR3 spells CASSTGNNSPLHF. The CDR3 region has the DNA TGTGCCAGCAGTACAGGGAATAATTCACCCCTCCACTTT.

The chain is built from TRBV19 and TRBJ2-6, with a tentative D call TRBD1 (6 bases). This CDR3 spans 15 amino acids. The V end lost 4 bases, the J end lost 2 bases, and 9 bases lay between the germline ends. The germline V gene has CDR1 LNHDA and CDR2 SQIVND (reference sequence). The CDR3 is CASSNRVAGANVLTF. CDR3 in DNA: TGTGCCAGTAGTAACAGGGTAGCTGGGGCCAACGTCCTGACTTTC.

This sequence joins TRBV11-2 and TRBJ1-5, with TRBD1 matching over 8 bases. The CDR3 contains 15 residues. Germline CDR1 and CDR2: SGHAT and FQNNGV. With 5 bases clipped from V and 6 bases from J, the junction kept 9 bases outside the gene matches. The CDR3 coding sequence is TGTGCCAGCAGCATCGGGACAGGTCGCGGTCAGCCCCAGCATTTT. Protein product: CASSIGTGRGQPQHF.

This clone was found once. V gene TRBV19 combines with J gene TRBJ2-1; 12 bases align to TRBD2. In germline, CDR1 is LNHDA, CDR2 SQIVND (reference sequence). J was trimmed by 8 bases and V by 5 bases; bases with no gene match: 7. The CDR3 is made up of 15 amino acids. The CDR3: CASSPRTSGMDEQFF. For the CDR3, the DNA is TGTGCCAGTAGTCCTCGGACTAGCGGGATGGATGAGCAGTTCTTC.

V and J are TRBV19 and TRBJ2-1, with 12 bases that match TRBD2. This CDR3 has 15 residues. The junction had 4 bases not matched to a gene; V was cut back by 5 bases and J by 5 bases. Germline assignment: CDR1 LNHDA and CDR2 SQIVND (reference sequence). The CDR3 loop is CASSPRTSGNNEQFF. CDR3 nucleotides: TGTGCCAGTAGTCCGCGGACTAGCGGGAACAATGAGCAGTTCTTC.

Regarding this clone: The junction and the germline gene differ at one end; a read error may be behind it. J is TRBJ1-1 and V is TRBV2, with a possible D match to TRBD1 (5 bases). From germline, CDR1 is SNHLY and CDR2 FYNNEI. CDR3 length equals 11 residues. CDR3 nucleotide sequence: TGTGCCAGCAGATTAGGGGCACATGAAGGCTTT. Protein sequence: CASRLGAHEGF.

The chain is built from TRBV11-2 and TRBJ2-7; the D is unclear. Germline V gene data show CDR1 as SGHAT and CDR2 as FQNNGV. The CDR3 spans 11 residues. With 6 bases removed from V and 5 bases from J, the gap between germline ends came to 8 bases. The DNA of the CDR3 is TGTGCCAGCAGTCCGAGTAACGAGCAGTACTTC. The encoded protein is CASSPSNEQYF.

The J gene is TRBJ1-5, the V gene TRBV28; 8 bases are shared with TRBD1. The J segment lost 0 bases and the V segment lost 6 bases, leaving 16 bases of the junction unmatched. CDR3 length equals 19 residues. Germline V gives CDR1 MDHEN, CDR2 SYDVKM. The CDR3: CASSSFFTGGIYSNQPQHF. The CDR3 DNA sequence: TGTGCCAGCAGCTCCTTTTTTACAGGGGGGATTTATAGCAATCAGCCCCAGCATTTT.

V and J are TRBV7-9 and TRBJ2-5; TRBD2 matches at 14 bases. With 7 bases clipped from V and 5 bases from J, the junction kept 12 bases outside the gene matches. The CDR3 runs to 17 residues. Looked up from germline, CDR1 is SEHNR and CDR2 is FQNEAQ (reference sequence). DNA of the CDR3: TGTGCCAGCACCCCATCGGGGACTAGCGGGAGAGGCGAGACCCAGTACTTC. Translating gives CASTPSGTSGRGETQYF.

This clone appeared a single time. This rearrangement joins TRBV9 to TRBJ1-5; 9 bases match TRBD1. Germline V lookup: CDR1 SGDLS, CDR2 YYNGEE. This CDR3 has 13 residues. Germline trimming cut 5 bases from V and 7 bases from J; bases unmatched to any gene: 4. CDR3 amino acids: CASSDGQGQPQHF. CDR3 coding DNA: TGTGCCAGCAGTGACGGACAGGGGCAGCCCCAGCATTTT.

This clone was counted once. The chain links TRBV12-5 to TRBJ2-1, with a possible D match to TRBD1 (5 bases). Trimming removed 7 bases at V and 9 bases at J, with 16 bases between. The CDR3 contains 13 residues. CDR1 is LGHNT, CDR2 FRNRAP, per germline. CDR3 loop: CASDFFRVVEQFF. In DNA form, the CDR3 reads TGTGCTAGTGACTTCTTCAGGGTGGTTGAGCAGTTCTTC.

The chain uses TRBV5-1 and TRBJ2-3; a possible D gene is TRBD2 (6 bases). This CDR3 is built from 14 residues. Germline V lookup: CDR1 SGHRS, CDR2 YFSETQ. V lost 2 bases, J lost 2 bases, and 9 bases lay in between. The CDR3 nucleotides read TGCGCCAGCAGCTTAGGGCGGGACACAGATACGCAGTATTTT. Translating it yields CASSLGRDTDTQYF.

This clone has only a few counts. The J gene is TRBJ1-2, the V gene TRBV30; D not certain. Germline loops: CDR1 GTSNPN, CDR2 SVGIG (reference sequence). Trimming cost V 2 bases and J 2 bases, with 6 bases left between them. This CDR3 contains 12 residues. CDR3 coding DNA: TGTGCCTGGAGTCCGGTGAACTATGGCTACACCTTC. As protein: CAWSPVNYGYTF.

CDR3 nucleotides: TGTGCCAGCAGTTACGGCGGGACGGTTTCAGATACGCAGTATTTT. It translates to CASSYGGTVSDTQYF. The chain recombines TRBV6-5 with TRBJ2-3, with a possible D match to TRBD2 (6 bases). This CDR3 is built from 15 residues. V was trimmed by 2 bases and J by 4 bases, leaving 13 bases between them. Germline lookup yields CDR1 MNHEY and CDR2 SVGAGI.

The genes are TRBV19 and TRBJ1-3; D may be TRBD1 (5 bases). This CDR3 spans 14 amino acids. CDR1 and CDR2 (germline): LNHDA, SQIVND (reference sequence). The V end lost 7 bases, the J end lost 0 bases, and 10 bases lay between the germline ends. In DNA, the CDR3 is TGTGCCAGTAAGACGGGGGGCTCTGGAAACACCATATATTTT. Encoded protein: CASKTGGSGNTIYF.

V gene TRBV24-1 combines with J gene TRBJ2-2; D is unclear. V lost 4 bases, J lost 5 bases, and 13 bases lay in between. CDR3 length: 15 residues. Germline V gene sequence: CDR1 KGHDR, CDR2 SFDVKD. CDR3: CATSDPFTGTGELFF. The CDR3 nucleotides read TGTGCCACCAGTGACCCCTTCACCGGGACCGGGGAGCTGTTTTTT.

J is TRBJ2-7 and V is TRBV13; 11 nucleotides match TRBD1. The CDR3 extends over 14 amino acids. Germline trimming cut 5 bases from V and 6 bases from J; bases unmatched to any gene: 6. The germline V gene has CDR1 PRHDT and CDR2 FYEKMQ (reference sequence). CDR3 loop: CASSVGTGGSEQYF. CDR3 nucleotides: TGTGCCAGCAGCGTCGGGACAGGGGGAAGCGAGCAGTACTTC.

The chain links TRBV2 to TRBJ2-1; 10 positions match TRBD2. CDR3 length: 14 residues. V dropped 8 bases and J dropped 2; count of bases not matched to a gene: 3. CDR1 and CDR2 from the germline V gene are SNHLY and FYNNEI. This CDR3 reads CASVAGGTYNEQFF. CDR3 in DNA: TGTGCCAGCGTAGCGGGAGGCACCTACAATGAGCAGTTCTTC.

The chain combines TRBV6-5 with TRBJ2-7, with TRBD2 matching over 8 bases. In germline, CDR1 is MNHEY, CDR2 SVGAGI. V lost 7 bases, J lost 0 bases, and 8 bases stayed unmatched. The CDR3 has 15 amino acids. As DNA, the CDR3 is TGTGCCAGCACTACACCGGGACTAGGCTCCTACGAGCAGTACTTC. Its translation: CASTTPGLGSYEQYF.

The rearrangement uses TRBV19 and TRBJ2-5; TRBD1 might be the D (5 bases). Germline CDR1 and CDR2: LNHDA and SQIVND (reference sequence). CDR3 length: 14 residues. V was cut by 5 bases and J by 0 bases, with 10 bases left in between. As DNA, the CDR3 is TGTGCCAGTAGTCCGCAAGGGGACCAAGAGACCCAGTACTTC. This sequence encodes CASSPQGDQETQYF.

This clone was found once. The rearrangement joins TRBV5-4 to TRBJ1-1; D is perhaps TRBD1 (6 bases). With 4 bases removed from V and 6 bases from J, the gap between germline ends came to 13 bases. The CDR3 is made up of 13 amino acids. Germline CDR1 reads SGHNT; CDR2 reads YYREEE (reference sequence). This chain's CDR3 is CASSQGRDAEAFF. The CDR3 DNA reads TGTGCCAGCAGCCAGGGGAGGGATGCTGAAGCTTTCTTT.

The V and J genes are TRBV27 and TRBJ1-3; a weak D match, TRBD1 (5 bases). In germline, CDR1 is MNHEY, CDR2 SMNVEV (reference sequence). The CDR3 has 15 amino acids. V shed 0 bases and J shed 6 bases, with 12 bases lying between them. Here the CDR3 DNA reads TGTGCCAGCAGTTTATCGAACAGGTTACTAAACACCATATATTTT. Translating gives CASSLSNRLLNTIYF.

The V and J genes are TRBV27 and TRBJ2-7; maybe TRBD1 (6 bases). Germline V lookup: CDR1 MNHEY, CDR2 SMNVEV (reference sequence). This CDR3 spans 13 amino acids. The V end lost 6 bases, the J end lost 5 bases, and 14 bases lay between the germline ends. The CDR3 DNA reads TGTGCCAGCAGCTACGGGACACAGGACGAGCAGTACTTC. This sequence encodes CASSYGTQDEQYF.